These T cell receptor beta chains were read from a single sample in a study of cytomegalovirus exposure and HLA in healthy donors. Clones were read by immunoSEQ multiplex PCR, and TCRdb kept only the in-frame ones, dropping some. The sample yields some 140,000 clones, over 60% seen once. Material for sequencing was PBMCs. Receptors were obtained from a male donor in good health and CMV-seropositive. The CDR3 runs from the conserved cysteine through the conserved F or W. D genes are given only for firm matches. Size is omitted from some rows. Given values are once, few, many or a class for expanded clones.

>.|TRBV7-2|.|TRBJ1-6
TGTGCCAGCAGCCCCACAGAGGACTGGGACTATAATTCACCCCTCCACTTT
CASSPTEDWDYNSPLHF
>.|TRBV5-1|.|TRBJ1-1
TGCGCCAGCAGCTTGGACCCCCTGGGAGGTGGCACTGAAGCTTTCTTT
CASSLDPLGGGTEAFF
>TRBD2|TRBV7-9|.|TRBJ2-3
TGTGCCAGCAGTTACGGACTAGGAGTCGATACGCAGTATTTT
CASSYGLGVDTQYF
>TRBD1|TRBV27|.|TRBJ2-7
TGTGCCAGCAGTTTAAACAGGGGCTTTTACGAGCAGTACTTC
CASSLNRGFYEQYF
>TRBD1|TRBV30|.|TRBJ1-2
TGTGCCTGGAGTGTAGGCGGGACAGGGTTTCGGGGCTACACCTTC
CAWSVGGTGFRGYTF
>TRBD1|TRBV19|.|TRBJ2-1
TGTGCCAGTAGCGTCGGGACAGGGCTACACAATGAGCAGTTCTTC
CASSVGTGLHNEQFF
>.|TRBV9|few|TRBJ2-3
TGTGCCAGCAGCGTCGAGGTCGCAGATACGCAGTATTTT
CASSVEVADTQYF
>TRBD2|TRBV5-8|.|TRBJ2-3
TGTGCCAGCAGCTTGAATAGGGCTAGCGGAGACACAGATACGCAGTATTTT
CASSLNRASGDTDTQYF
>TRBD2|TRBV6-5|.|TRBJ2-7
TGTGCCAGCAGCACCGGGGACTACTCCTACGAGCAGTACTTC
CASSTGDYSYEQYF
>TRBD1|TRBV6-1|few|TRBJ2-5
TGTGCCAGCACTGTCACAGGGGGCTCGGGTGAGACCCAGTACTTC
CASTVTGGSGETQYF
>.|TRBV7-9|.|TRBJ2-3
TGTGCCAGCAGCGGACACCCGATGACAGATACGCAGTATTTT
CASSGHPMTDTQYF
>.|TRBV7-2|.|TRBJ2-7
TGTGCCAGCAGCTTAGCGGGGGGGCCCCACGAGCAGTACTTC
CASSLAGGPHEQYF
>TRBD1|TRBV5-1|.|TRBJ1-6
TGCGCCAGCAGCTTGGGCGGGACAGGGAGATCACCCCTCCACTTT
CASSLGGTGRSPLHF
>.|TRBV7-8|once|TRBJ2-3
TGTGCCAGCAGCCCCCAGCGGTACACAGATACGCAGTATTTT
CASSPQRYTDTQYF
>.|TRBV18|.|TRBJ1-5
TGTGCCAGCTCACCCGGGACTGATCAGCCCCAGCATTTT
CASSPGTDQPQHF
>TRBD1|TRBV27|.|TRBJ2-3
TGTGCCAGCAGTCCAGGGACAGGACATGGGGATACGCAGTATTTT
CASSPGTGHGDTQYF
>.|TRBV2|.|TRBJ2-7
TGTGCCAGCAGCCCCGGGACATTGTCCTACGAGCAGTACTTC
CASSPGTLSYEQYF
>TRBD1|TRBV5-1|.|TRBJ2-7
TGCGCCAGCAGCCTAGGGACAGGTCCCTACGAGCAGTACTTC
CASSLGTGPYEQYF